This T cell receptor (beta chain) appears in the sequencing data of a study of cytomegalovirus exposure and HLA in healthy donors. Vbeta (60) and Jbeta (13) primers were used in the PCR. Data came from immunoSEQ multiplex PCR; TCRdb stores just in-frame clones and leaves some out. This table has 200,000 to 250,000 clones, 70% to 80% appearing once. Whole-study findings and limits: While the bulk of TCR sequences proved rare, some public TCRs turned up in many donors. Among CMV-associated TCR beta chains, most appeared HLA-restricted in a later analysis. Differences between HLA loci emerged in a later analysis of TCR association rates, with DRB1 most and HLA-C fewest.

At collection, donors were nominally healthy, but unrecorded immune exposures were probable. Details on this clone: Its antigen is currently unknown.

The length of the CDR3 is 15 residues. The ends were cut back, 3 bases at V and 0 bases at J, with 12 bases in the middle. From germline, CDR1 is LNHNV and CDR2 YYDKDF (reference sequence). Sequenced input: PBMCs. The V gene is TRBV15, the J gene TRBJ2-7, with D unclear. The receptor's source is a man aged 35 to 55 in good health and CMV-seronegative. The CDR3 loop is CATSRDQASSYEQYF. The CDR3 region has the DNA TGTGCCACCAGCAGGGATCAGGCCAGCTCCTACGAGCAGTACTTC.